This passage covers 13 T cell receptor beta chains from one sample sequenced in a study of shared clonotypes between healthy human individuals. Profiling relied on immunoSEQ multiplex PCR, and the TCRdb table lists in-frame clones only, not all of them. This table holds about 2 million clones, roughly 94% found once. Sequenced sample: naive CD4+ T cells sorted from blood. As for subset: CD45RA+ positively selected. These receptors came from a man aged 18 to 30 in good health.

The sample holds one count of this clone. The chain combines TRBV2 with TRBJ2-1; 8 bases match TRBD1. The CDR3 contains 15 residues. V lost 6 bases and J lost 1; bases outside the gene matches: 5. The germline CDR1 and CDR2 sequences are SNHLY and FYNNEI. Written as DNA, the CDR3 is TGTGCCAGCAGGACAGGGGCAGCTTCCTACAATGAGCAGTTCTTC. The encoded protein is CASRTGAASYNEQFF.

Details on this clone: At one end, the junction sequence differs from germline, possibly due to a read error. The rearrangement links TRBV28 to TRBJ1-2; D unclear. The CDR3 contains 13 residues. Germline assignment: CDR1 MDHEN and CDR2 SYDVKM. CDR3 residues: CASSLREPYSYTF. CDR3 nucleotide sequence: TGTGCCAGCAGTTTGAGAGAGCCCTATAGCTACACCTTC.

The gene calls are TRBV19 and TRBJ1-6; D is undetermined. The CDR3 contains 15 residues. The V gene's germline CDR1 is LNHDA and CDR2 SQIVND (reference sequence). The V and J ends lost 4 bases and 3 bases respectively, with 10 bases between them. CDR3 amino acids: CASSNPRHYNSPLHF. DNA of the CDR3: TGTGCCAGTAGTAACCCCCGGCACTATAATTCACCCCTCCACTTT.

The chain is built from TRBV15 and TRBJ1-3, with D possibly matching TRBD1 (5 bases). Trimming took 5 bases from V and 4 from J, leaving 15 bases between them. Germline values: CDR1 LNHNV, CDR2 YYDKDF (reference sequence). The CDR3 has 15 amino acids. The CDR3 loop is CATSEAGDLGNTIYF. CDR3 DNA sequence: TGTGCCACCAGCGAAGCCGGGGACCTCGGAAACACCATATATTTT.

The gene calls are TRBV27 and TRBJ2-7; 10 nucleotides align to TRBD1. V shed 4 bases and J 5 bases; nucleotides not matched to a gene: 11. The CDR3 is 16 residues long. Germline CDR1 MNHEY, CDR2 SMNVEV (reference sequence). The CDR3 DNA is TGTGCCAGCAGTTCGCCGGGACAGGGGAAAATCCACGAGCAGTACTTC. Encoded protein: CASSSPGQGKIHEQYF.

J is TRBJ1-1 and V is TRBV27; 10 bases fit TRBD1. CDR1 is MNHEY, CDR2 SMNVEV, per germline (reference sequence). This CDR3 contains 13 residues. Trimming cost V 8 bases and J 4 bases; bases outside gene matches: 4. The CDR3 protein is CASGWTGGTEAFF. The CDR3 DNA is TGTGCCAGCGGGTGGACAGGGGGCACTGAAGCTTTCTTT.

The chain combines TRBV5-4 with TRBJ2-6, with D unresolved. Trimming pared 4 bases from V and 1 base from J, leaving 9 bases between. The CDR3 consists of 15 residues. CDR1 is SGHNT and CDR2 is YYREEE in the germline V gene (reference sequence). The DNA of the CDR3 is TGTGCCAGCAGCCCCCCCGGGTCTGGGGCCAACGTCCTGACTTTC. Protein sequence: CASSPPGSGANVLTF.

The J gene is TRBJ2-3, the V gene TRBV28; either TRBD1 or TRBD2 may supply D (5 bases each). V gave up 9 bases and J gave up 4 bases, with 17 bases separating them. CDR3 length: 14 residues. Germline CDR1 and CDR2: MDHEN and SYDVKM. CDR3 sequence reads: CASKEGQSPDTQYF. Written as DNA, the CDR3 is TGTGCCAGTAAAGAGGGGCAGTCACCAGATACGCAGTATTTT.

The CDR3 sequence: CASSFWNTGELFF. For the CDR3, the DNA is TGTGCCAGCAGCTTCTGGAACACCGGGGAGCTGTTTTTT. The rearrangement links TRBV11-2 to TRBJ2-2; D not certain. Germline V CDR1 and CDR2: SGHAT, FQNNGV. The CDR3 spans 13 residues. Trimming stripped 3 bases from V and 1 base from J, with 3 bases between.

This rearrangement joins TRBV9 to TRBJ2-2; D gene uncertain. CDR3 length: 14 residues. V was shortened by 0 bases and J by 5 bases, with 8 bases between the two germline ends. CDR1 and CDR2 (germline): SGDLS, YYNGEE. The CDR3 coding sequence is TGTGCCAGCAGCGTAGGGGGTAGGACCGGGGAGCTGTTTTTT. As protein: CASSVGGRTGELFF. The variable domain in full, with the rest retrieved from reference TRBV9 and TRBJ2-2, is DSGVTQTPKHLITATGQRVTLRCSPRSGDLSVYWYQQSLDQGLQFLIQYYNGEERAKGNILERFSAQQFPDLHSELNLSSLELGDSALYFCASSVGGRTGELFFGEGSRLTVL.

The genes are TRBV5-1 and TRBJ1-2; 9 nucleotides agree with TRBD1. CDR3 length: 16 amino acids. CDR1 and CDR2 from the germline V gene are SGHRS and YFSETQ. The V segment lost 3 bases and the J segment 0 bases; nucleotides outside the gene matches: 6. The DNA of the CDR3 is TGCGCCAGCAGCTCTTGGACAGGGGAGACTAACTATGGCTACACCTTC. This sequence encodes CASSSWTGETNYGYTF.

The rearrangement joins TRBV2 to TRBJ1-5; D remains ambiguous. CDR3 length equals 11 residues. V was clipped by 6 bases and J by 11 bases, with 11 bases between them. Germline V lookup: CDR1 SNHLY, CDR2 FYNNEI. In DNA, the CDR3 is TGTGCCAGCAGCGCCGATCGGACCCAGCATTTT. As protein: CASSADRTQHF.

Comments on this clone: The identical CDR3 is also encoded by other nucleotide sequences in the sample. This chain joins TRBV7-2 and TRBJ2-3; 11 bases are shared with TRBD2. This CDR3 spans 16 amino acids. V lost 4 bases and J lost 0; bases outside the gene matches: 3. Germline CDR1 and CDR2: SGHTA and FQGNSA. This CDR3 reads CASSSGTSGSTDTQYF. In DNA, the CDR3 is TGTGCCAGCAGCTCAGGGACTAGCGGAAGCACAGATACGCAGTATTTT.